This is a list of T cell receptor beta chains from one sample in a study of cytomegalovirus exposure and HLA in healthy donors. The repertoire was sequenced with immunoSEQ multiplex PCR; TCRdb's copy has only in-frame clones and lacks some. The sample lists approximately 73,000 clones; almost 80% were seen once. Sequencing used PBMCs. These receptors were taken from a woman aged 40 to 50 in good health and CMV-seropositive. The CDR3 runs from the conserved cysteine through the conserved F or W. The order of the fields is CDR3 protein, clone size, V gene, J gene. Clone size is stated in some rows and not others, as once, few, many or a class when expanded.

CASSYNRGPEAFF	.	TRBV5-1	TRBJ1-1
CASADYSEGYTF	.	TRBV6-1	TRBJ1-2
CASTPLYTSGRAQEGEQYF	.	TRBV4-2	TRBJ2-7
CASSTDRPNEKLFF	.	TRBV5-1	TRBJ1-4
CASSPLPPGLPYEQYF	.	TRBV18	TRBJ2-7
CACSGLGPAEAFF	.	TRBV6-5	TRBJ1-1
CASSERGDGANVLTF	.	TRBV10-2	TRBJ2-6
CASGLTGLRNTIYF	.	TRBV12-5	TRBJ1-3
CASRGTGVEKLFF	.	TRBV30	TRBJ1-4
CASSQGGRQGNEKLFF	.	TRBV4-2	TRBJ1-4
CASSVMTDSNQPQHF	.	TRBV6-1	TRBJ1-5
CSGRTGGRSEQYF	.	TRBV29-1	TRBJ2-7
CASSLQGRLSNEQFF	.	TRBV5-1	TRBJ2-1
CATSRDAGLLTEAFF	.	TRBV15	TRBJ1-1
CASSDRDGYTIYF	.	TRBV7-9	TRBJ1-3
CASSIAGVGHEQYF	.	TRBV6-1	TRBJ2-7
CASSLFPKVRGDENYGYTF	.	TRBV28	TRBJ1-2
CASSHGGDEQFF	.	TRBV4-1	TRBJ2-1
CASRVEETQYF	.	TRBV2	TRBJ2-5
CASSLEVGLSEETQYF	.	TRBV5-6	TRBJ2-5
CASRLQGDQPQHF	.	TRBV28	TRBJ1-5
CASSQRGHSTDTQYF	.	TRBV9	TRBJ2-3
CASSKQHWAGGVQEQFF	once	TRBV19	TRBJ2-1
CASSDSGGTDTQYF	once	TRBV6-4	TRBJ2-3
CASSPSGRRYNEQFF	.	TRBV6-8	TRBJ2-1
CASTGSFGTGNANDYGYTF	.	TRBV28	TRBJ1-2
CASGFGRLRNYGYTF	.	TRBV12-5	TRBJ1-2
CASSQSGQASSYNEQFF	.	TRBV4-1	TRBJ2-1
CASSLTVPTYEQYF	.	TRBV6-5	TRBJ2-7
CASSHTGGSNQPQHF	.	TRBV6-5	TRBJ1-5
CASSSSGYLNEKLFF	.	TRBV13	TRBJ1-4
CASSPGTLYGYTF	.	TRBV18	TRBJ1-2
CASSVDRAGGYEQYF	once	TRBV2	TRBJ2-7
CASSFGQLNTEAFF	few	TRBV27	TRBJ1-1
CASSIATGGSYNSPLHF	.	TRBV19	TRBJ1-6
CASSLAQGSYGYTF	.	TRBV7-8	TRBJ1-2
CASRDRGGSNNEQFF	.	TRBV6-1	TRBJ2-1
CASSYGWQPQHF	.	TRBV28	TRBJ1-5
CASSDRSGGGNEQFF	.	TRBV2	TRBJ2-1